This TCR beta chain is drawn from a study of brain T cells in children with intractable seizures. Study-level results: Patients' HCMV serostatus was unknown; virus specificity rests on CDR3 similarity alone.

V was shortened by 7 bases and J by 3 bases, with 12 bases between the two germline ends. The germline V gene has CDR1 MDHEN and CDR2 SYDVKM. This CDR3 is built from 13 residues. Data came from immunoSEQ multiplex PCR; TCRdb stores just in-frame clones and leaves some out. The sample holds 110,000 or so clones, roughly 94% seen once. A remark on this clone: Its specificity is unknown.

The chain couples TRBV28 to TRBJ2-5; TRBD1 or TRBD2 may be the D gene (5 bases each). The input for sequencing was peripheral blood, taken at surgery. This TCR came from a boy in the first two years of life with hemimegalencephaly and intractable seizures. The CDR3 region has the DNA TGTGCCAGCACCCGGGGCAGGGAAGAGACCCAGTACTTC. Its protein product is CASTRGREETQYF. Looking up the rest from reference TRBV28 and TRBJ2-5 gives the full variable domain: DVKVTQSSRYLVKRTGEKVFLECVQDMDHENMFWYRQDPGLGLRLIYFSYDVKMKEKGDIPEGYSVSREKKERFSLILESASTNQTSMYLCASTRGREETQYFGPGTRLLVL.